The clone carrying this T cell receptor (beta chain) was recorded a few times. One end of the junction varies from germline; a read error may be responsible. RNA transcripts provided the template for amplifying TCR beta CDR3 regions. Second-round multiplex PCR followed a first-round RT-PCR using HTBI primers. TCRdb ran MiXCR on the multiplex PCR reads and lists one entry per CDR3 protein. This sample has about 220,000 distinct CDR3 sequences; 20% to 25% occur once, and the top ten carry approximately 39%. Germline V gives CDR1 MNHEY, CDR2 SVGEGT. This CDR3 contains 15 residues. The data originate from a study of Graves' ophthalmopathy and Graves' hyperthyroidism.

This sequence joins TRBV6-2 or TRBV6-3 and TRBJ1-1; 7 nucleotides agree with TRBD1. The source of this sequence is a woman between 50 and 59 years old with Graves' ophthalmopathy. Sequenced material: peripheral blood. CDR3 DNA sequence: TGTGCCAGCAGTTCCTTAGTGACAGGGAAACCTGAAGCTTACTTT. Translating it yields CASSSLVTGKPEAYF.